The 7 T cell receptor beta chains in this list originate from one sample, sequenced in a study of blood T cell repertoires in COVID-19. Using immunoSEQ multiplex PCR, the repertoire was profiled, and TCRdb retains in-frame clones only, with some absent. The sample comprises roughly 150,000 clones, 79% of which are singletons, and under 20% rests with the top ten. Sequencing was carried out using PBMCs or T cells enriched from blood (not recorded which). Source of these receptors: a woman aged 70 to 79 in a cohort exposed to, infected with or recovered from COVID-19 (not recorded which).

This clone was counted a few times. This chain uses TRBV12-5 with TRBJ2-2, with a possible D match to TRBD1 (5 bases). The germline V gene has CDR1 LGHNT and CDR2 FRNRAP. The CDR3 is 14 residues long. With 0 bases removed from V and 5 bases from J, the gap between germline ends came to 7 bases. The CDR3 bases are TGTGCTAGTGGTTTGGTACCAGGGACCGGGGAGCTGTTTTTT. Encoded protein: CASGLVPGTGELFF.

The gene calls are TRBV2 and TRBJ2-5; tentatively, D is TRBD2 (7 bases). This CDR3 has 14 residues. Germline values: CDR1 SNHLY, CDR2 FYNNEI. V lost 5 bases and J 4 bases, leaving 14 bases between the germline ends. CDR3 loop: CASSLRGAGETQYF. The CDR3 nucleotides read TGTGCCAGCAGTCTTCGGGGGGCCGGAGAGACCCAGTACTTC.

This rearrangement joins TRBV18 to TRBJ1-4; possibly TRBD1 for D (5 bases). CDR3 length equals 14 residues. The V end was cut by 3 bases, the J end by 0 bases, with 5 bases between. Germline lookup yields CDR1 KGHSH and CDR2 LQKENI. The CDR3 spells CASSPRATNEKLFF. CDR3 in DNA: TGTGCCAGCTCACCCAGGGCAACTAATGAAAAACTGTTTTTT.

The V gene is TRBV6-5, the J gene TRBJ1-1, with D perhaps TRBD1 (6 bases). Trimming shortened V by 2 bases and J by 1 base, and 8 bases separated the two germline ends. Germline V gene lookup returns CDR1 MNHEY and CDR2 SVGAGI. This CDR3 comprises 14 residues. In nucleotides, the CDR3 is TGTGCCAGCAGTTACGGGGGCTCGAACACTGAAGCTTTCTTT. Its translation: CASSYGGSNTEAFF.

The gene calls are TRBV19 and TRBJ1-5; D call uncertain. The CDR3 runs 14 residues. V lost 2 bases to trimming and J lost 2 bases, with 7 bases between them. CDR1 is LNHDA and CDR2 is SQIVND in the germline V gene (reference sequence). DNA of the CDR3: TGTGCCAGTAGTATATTGGGAGGCAATCAGCCCCAGCATTTT. This codes for CASSILGGNQPQHF.

The chain carries TRBV27 and TRBJ1-6; 7 bases map to TRBD1. The CDR3 totals 13 residues. Germline assignment: CDR1 MNHEY and CDR2 SMNVEV (reference sequence). Trimming removed 5 bases from V and 11 bases from J; junction bases left unmatched: 6. The DNA for the CDR3 is TGTGCCAGCAGTCAGTTGACAGGGCCACCCCTCCACTTT. It codes for CASSQLTGPPLHF.

This chain connects TRBV3-1 (or the pseudogene TRBV3-2) to TRBJ2-5; TRBD2 agrees at 7 bases. V dropped 0 bases and J dropped 5; count of bases not matched to a gene: 6. Germline V lookup: CDR1 LGHDT, CDR2 YNNKEL (reference sequence). The CDR3 loop spans 15 amino acids. In DNA, the CDR3 is TGTGCCAGCAGCCAAGATGCGGGGGTGAGGGAGACCCAGTACTTC. Protein sequence: CASSQDAGVRETQYF.